The 31 T cell receptor beta chains listed next were all sequenced from one sample in a study of T-cell reconstitution after alpha-beta-depleted transplantation in children. Points from the study as a whole: Reported findings indicate that, about two months after transplant, alpha-beta T cells came from several hundred expanded clones, which were derived from non-depleted graft cells.

Unique molecular identifiers were used to barcode this TCRbeta library. TCRdb re-called the PCR reads with MiXCR, one entry per CDR3 protein. This sample has approximately 32,000 distinct CDR3 sequences, with 6% to 8.5% found just once. The antigens these receptors bind are not known. The starting material was peripheral blood, obtained 60 days after TCRalphabeta/CD19-depleted stem cell transplant. Receptors originate from a child younger than two who had a stem cell transplant for acute myeloid leukemia, so the T cells may come from the graft donor.

This clonotype was detected many times. The J gene is TRBJ2-7, the V gene TRBV28; no firm D call. Deletions cut 3 bases from V and 5 bases from J, with 5 bases between. CDR1 MDHEN and CDR2 SYDVKM come from the germline V gene. The CDR3 has 11 amino acids. CDR3 nucleotides: TGTGCCAGCAGTTTTCGTCACGAGCAGTACTTC. This codes for CASSFRHEQYF.

This clonotype occurred a few times. The genes are TRBV28 and TRBJ2-5, with D unresolved. The CDR3 spans 13 residues. Germline lookup yields CDR1 MDHEN and CDR2 SYDVKM. Trimming removed 5 bases from V and 5 bases from J, with 12 bases in between. The CDR3 DNA reads TGTGCCAGCAGTGTCCTAGTTAGGGAGACCCAGTACTTC. Translating it yields CASSVLVRETQYF.

This clonotype was counted ten times or more. The chain uses TRBV12-3 or TRBV12-4 and TRBJ1-1, with a weak D call TRBD1 (6 bases). CDR3 size: 16 residues. V lost 3 bases, J lost 4 bases, and 18 bases lay in between. The DNA for the CDR3 is TGTGCCAGCAGTTTGAAGGGGGAATATTTGCCCACTGAAGCTTTCTTT. This sequence encodes CASSLKGEYLPTEAFF.

This clonotype showed up many times. The chain is built from TRBV7-9 and TRBJ2-7; D not resolved. The V and J ends lost 0 bases and 3 bases respectively, with 6 bases between them. Germline loops: CDR1 SEHNR, CDR2 FQNEAQ (reference sequence). The CDR3 length is 13 residues. DNA of the CDR3: TGTGCCAGCAGCTTAGCGGGCAACTACGAGCAGTACTTC. It translates to CASSLAGNYEQYF.

There are many counts of this clonotype. The rearrangement links TRBV5-1 to TRBJ1-1; TRBD1 is a possible D gene (6 bases). CDR1 SGHRS and CDR2 YFSETQ come from the germline V gene. Trimming left V 0 bases short and J 10 bases short, with 13 bases between. This CDR3 has 13 amino acids. The CDR3 sequence is CASSLGGGRGAFF. The DNA for the CDR3 is TGCGCCAGCAGCTTGGGGGGGGGCCGAGGAGCTTTCTTT.

In this sample, this clonotype turned up many times. The V and J genes are TRBV10-3 and TRBJ2-5, with D perhaps matching TRBD1 or TRBD2 (5 bases each). The CDR3 consists of 13 residues. Germline assignment: CDR1 ENHRY and CDR2 SYGVKD. The V end was cut by 2 bases, the J end by 5 bases, with 9 bases between. CDR3 region: CAISEGGGETQYF. As DNA, the CDR3 is TGTGCCATCAGTGAGGGGGGTGGTGAGACCCAGTACTTC.

The table lists this clonotype with many counts. This sequence joins TRBV7-3 and TRBJ2-3; 13 nucleotides match TRBD2. Germline trimming cut 5 bases from V and 2 bases from J; bases unmatched to any gene: 13. The CDR3 has 19 residues. Germline V gene data show CDR1 as SGHTA and CDR2 as FQGTGA. The DNA of the CDR3 is TGTGCCAGCAGCGACCCGACTAGCGGGAGGCCCCGTCCCACAGATACGCAGTATTTT. Translated, it gives CASSDPTSGRPRPTDTQYF.

V and J are TRBV19 and TRBJ1-1; TRBD1 aligns across 7 bases. Trimming at V came to 5 bases and at J to 0 bases, leaving 3 bases not matched to a gene. This CDR3 is 14 amino acids long. CDR1 and CDR2 (germline): LNHDA, SQIVND (reference sequence). CDR3: CASSWDSLNTEAFF. The CDR3, as DNA: TGTGCCAGTAGTTGGGACAGCCTGAACACTGAAGCTTTCTTT.

There are many counts of this clonotype. The gene calls are TRBV11-2 and TRBJ2-3; TRBD2 agrees at 11 bases. The length of the CDR3 is 19 residues. The V gene's germline CDR1 is SGHAT and CDR2 FQNNGV. The J segment lost 4 bases and the V segment lost 4 bases, leaving 16 bases of the junction unmatched. CDR3 sequence reads: CASSSELAGEWLRADTQYF. CDR3 nucleotide sequence: TGTGCCAGCAGCTCCGAACTAGCGGGAGAATGGTTACGTGCAGATACGCAGTATTTT.

This clonotype was observed at least ten times. The chain is built from TRBV20-1 and TRBJ2-5; tentatively, D is TRBD2 (5 bases). The CDR3 covers 12 residues. Germline loops: CDR1 DFQATT, CDR2 SNEGSKA (reference sequence). V was shortened by 6 bases and J by 8 bases, with 16 bases between the two germline ends. The CDR3 here is CSANTGGGTQYF. The DNA for the CDR3 is TGCAGTGCCAATACCGGTGGAGGAACCCAGTACTTC.

This clonotype was counted many times. The chain employs TRBV5-1 and TRBJ1-1, with a weak D call TRBD1 (5 bases). This CDR3 has 15 amino acids. V was cut by 2 bases and J by 5 bases, with 16 bases left in between. Per the germline V gene, CDR1 is SGHRS and CDR2 is YFSETQ. The CDR3, as DNA: TGCGCCAGCAGCTTCCAAATGGAGGGGAGGACTGAAGCTTTCTTT. Its translation: CASSFQMEGRTEAFF.

This clonotype was found many times. The chain recombines TRBV4-3 with TRBJ2-3, with D hard to call. The V end was cut by 0 bases, the J end by 2 bases, with 9 bases between. This CDR3 is 15 amino acids long. Germline V gene sequence: CDR1 LGHNA, CDR2 YSLEER. As DNA, the CDR3 is TGCGCCAGCAGCCAAGATGGGCAGGACACAGATACGCAGTATTTT. This codes for CASSQDGQDTDTQYF.

This clonotype was seen repeatedly, ten times or more. The chain recombines TRBV13 with TRBJ1-1; D gene uncertain. This CDR3 comprises 13 residues. V lost 1 base and J lost 5, with 8 bases in between. CDR1 PRHDT and CDR2 FYEKMQ come from the germline V gene (reference sequence). The CDR3 bases are TGTGCCAGCAGCTTAGAGGGAAGGACTGAAGCTTTCTTT. Protein product: CASSLEGRTEAFF.

The CDR3 DNA sequence: TGCAGTGCGGGCCTGGAAACGGGCCTCAGAGGCACGCAGTATTTT. Its protein product is CSAGLETGLRGTQYF. The chain employs TRBV20-1 and TRBJ2-3; D unclear. The CDR3 consists of 15 residues. In germline, CDR1 is DFQATT, CDR2 SNEGSKA (reference sequence). The V end lost 6 bases, the J end lost 9 bases, and 25 bases lay between the germline ends.

This clonotype was seen many times. The rearrangement links TRBV11-3 to TRBJ2-3; no reliable D call. The CDR3 covers 13 residues. Trimming removed 2 bases at V and 3 bases at J, with 6 bases between. CDR1 is SGHNT and CDR2 is YENEEA in the germline V gene. This CDR3 reads CASSLQFTDTQYF. The CDR3 DNA is TGTGCCAGCAGCTTACAATTTACAGATACGCAGTATTTT.

This clonotype came up many times. The gene calls are TRBV20-1 and TRBJ2-5; D perhaps matches TRBD2 (5 bases). The germline CDR1 and CDR2 sequences are DFQATT and SNEGSKA (reference sequence). Trimming cost V 0 bases and J 2 bases, with 7 bases left between them. This CDR3 has 13 amino acids. CDR3 nucleotide sequence: TGCAGTGCTAGAGACCAGCGGCAAGAGACCCAGTACTTC. Its protein is CSARDQRQETQYF.

This clonotype has a count of ten or more. The DNA for the CDR3 is TGCGCCAGCAGCCAAGAGCGACCGACCTCCTACGAGCAGTACTTC. Its protein is CASSQERPTSYEQYF. The V call is TRBV4-3, the J call TRBJ2-7; D gene ambiguous. Trimming cost V 0 bases and J 0 bases, with 9 bases left between them. Germline V gives CDR1 LGHNA, CDR2 YSLEER. The CDR3 covers 15 residues.

This clonotype was detected ten times or more. J is TRBJ2-5 and V is TRBV5-5; 9 positions agree with TRBD2. The CDR3 runs to 15 residues. Germline V gives CDR1 SGHKS, CDR2 YYEKEE (reference sequence). After removal of 1 base from V and 5 bases from J, the junction contained 6 bases not matched to a gene. CDR3 coding DNA: TGTGCCAGCAGCTTGATAGCGGGGGCGAGGGAGACCCAGTACTTC. It specifies CASSLIAGARETQYF.

This clonotype was observed at least ten times. The chain links TRBV7-9 to TRBJ1-1; no firm D call. V was clipped by 5 bases and J by 11 bases, with 12 bases between them. The CDR3 loop spans 11 amino acids. In germline, CDR1 is SEHNR, CDR2 FQNEAQ (reference sequence). CDR3 residues: CASSQGPWAFF. The DNA for the CDR3 is TGTGCCAGCAGCCAAGGGCCGTGGGCTTTCTTT. Full variable domain (rest looked up from reference TRBV7-9 and TRBJ1-1): DTGVSQNPRHKITKRGQNVTFRCDPISEHNRLYWYRQTLGQGPEFLTYFQNEAQLEKSRLLSDRFSAERPKGSFSTLEIQRTEQGDSAMYLCASSQGPWAFFGQGTRLTVV.

This clonotype came up many times. The genes are TRBV2 and TRBJ1-6; D remains unclear. The CDR3 is 16 amino acids. Germline V lookup: CDR1 SNHLY, CDR2 FYNNEI. The ends were cut back, 1 base at V and 0 bases at J, with 7 bases in the middle. Here the CDR3 DNA reads TGTGCCAGCAGTGAAGGGTGGGACTCCTATAATTCACCCCTCCACTTT. Amino acid sequence: CASSEGWDSYNSPLHF. Combining the CDR3 with reference TRBV2 and TRBJ1-6 gives the whole variable domain EPEVTQTPSHQVTQMGQEVILRCVPISNHLYFYWYRQILGQKVEFLVSFYNNEISEKSEIFDDQFSVERPDGSNFTLKIRSTKLEDSAMYFCASSEGWDSYNSPLHFGNGTRLTVT.

This clonotype was seen once. The chain employs TRBV6-5 and TRBJ1-2; TRBD1 might be the D (6 bases). CDR3 length: 16 amino acids. V was clipped by 0 bases and J by 6 bases, with 17 bases between them. The V gene's germline CDR1 is MNHEY and CDR2 SVGAGI. This CDR3 is CASSYSRAGVLDGYTF. CDR3 coding DNA: TGTGCCAGCAGTTACTCGAGGGCAGGGGTGCTTGATGGCTACACCTTC.

This clonotype was found many times. The chain recombines TRBV7-9 with TRBJ1-5; TRBD1 agrees at 8 bases. Germline assignment: CDR1 SEHNR and CDR2 FQNEAQ (reference sequence). CDR3 length: 15 residues. The trim removed 3 bases at V and 6 bases at J, leaving 7 bases unmatched. CDR3 protein: CASSFGQGGFQPQHF. The DNA for the CDR3 is TGTGCCAGCAGCTTCGGACAGGGCGGGTTTCAGCCCCAGCATTTT. Complete variable domain (other parts from reference TRBV7-9 and TRBJ1-5): DTGVSQNPRHKITKRGQNVTFRCDPISEHNRLYWYRQTLGQGPEFLTYFQNEAQLEKSRLLSDRFSAERPKGSFSTLEIQRTEQGDSAMYLCASSFGQGGFQPQHFGDGTRLSIL.

The table lists this clonotype with many counts. This chain joins TRBV14 and TRBJ2-7; D may match TRBD1 or TRBD2 (5 bases each). This CDR3 is 11 amino acids long. V was shortened by 3 bases and J by 8 bases, with 8 bases between the two germline ends. CDR1 and CDR2 from the germline V gene are SGHDN and FVKESK. CDR3 nucleotide sequence: TGTGCCAGCAGCCATTCGGGGCAGCAGTACTTC. Its translation: CASSHSGQQYF.

At least ten counts were recorded for this clonotype. This chain uses TRBV6-5 with TRBJ2-5; 9 nucleotides line up with TRBD2. V lost 0 bases to trimming and J lost 4 bases; unmatched junction nucleotides: 6. The germline V gene has CDR1 MNHEY and CDR2 SVGAGI. The CDR3 has 16 residues. The chain's CDR3 is CASSYSPSGDRETQYF. The CDR3 region has the DNA TGTGCCAGCAGTTACTCACCTAGCGGGGACCGAGAGACCCAGTACTTC.

Comments on this clonotype: A much larger clone lies a single base off, so this may be a read error. In this CDR3 the conserved last residue, phenylalanine or tryptophan, is missing, so a read error is likely. The DNA for the CDR3 is TGTGCCAGCAGCCCCGGATCCCAAGGCTACGAGCAGTACTAC. This sequence encodes CASSPGSQGYEQYY. The V call is TRBV7-6, the J call TRBJ2-7; D uncertain. Trimming stripped 5 bases from V and 3 bases from J, with 14 bases between. CDR3 length equals 14 residues. Germline lookup yields CDR1 SGHVS and CDR2 FNYEAQ.

This clonotype was seen at least ten times. The chain employs TRBV29-1 and TRBJ2-7; D is perhaps TRBD1 (6 bases). Germline CDR1 reads SQVTM; CDR2 reads ANQGSEA. The germline V and J ends were trimmed by 2 bases and 3 bases, with 11 bases remaining between them. This CDR3 spans 13 amino acids. The CDR3 here is CSVETGIRYEQYF. As DNA, the CDR3 is TGCAGCGTTGAAACAGGGATCCGCTACGAGCAGTACTTC.

This clonotype was seen ten or more times. This rearrangement joins TRBV29-1 to TRBJ2-6; 7 nucleotides agree with TRBD2. This CDR3 comprises 16 residues. Losses at the gene ends were 3 bases for V and 0 bases for J; bases not matched to a gene: 5. In germline, CDR1 is SQVTM, CDR2 ANQGSEA. The CDR3: CSVEGGRGSGANVLTF. CDR3 nucleotide sequence: TGCAGCGTTGAGGGGGGGAGGGGCTCTGGGGCCAACGTCCTGACTTTC.

This clonotype was counted many times. The V and J genes are TRBV5-1 and TRBJ1-6; 8 bases map to TRBD1. The junction had 3 bases not matched to a gene; V was cut back by 7 bases and J by 6 bases. CDR1 and CDR2 (germline): SGHRS, YFSETQ. This CDR3 has 13 amino acids. The CDR3 region has the DNA TGCGCCAGCCGGACAGGGAGTAATTCACCCCTCCACTTT. Amino acids: CASRTGSNSPLHF.

This clonotype was recorded many times. The chain couples TRBV2 to TRBJ2-1; D is unclear. The V end was cut by 10 bases, the J end by 6 bases, with 7 bases between. CDR1 is SNHLY and CDR2 is FYNNEI in the germline V gene. The CDR3 loop spans 10 amino acids. CDR3 in DNA: TGTGCCACCTTTGGCAATGAGCAGTTCTTC. Its protein product is CATFGNEQFF.

The table lists this clonotype with many counts. The chain recombines TRBV6-2 or TRBV6-3 with TRBJ2-4; D is ambiguous. V was clipped by 7 bases and J by 7 bases, with 14 bases between them. CDR3 length: 13 residues. Germline-derived CDR1 and CDR2 are MNHEY and SVGEGT. The CDR3 region has the DNA TGTGCCAGCAACCGACAAACCGGGAACATTCAGTACTTC. Encoded protein: CASNRQTGNIQYF.

The table lists this clonotype with many counts. This sequence joins TRBV27 and TRBJ2-3; D is ambiguous. CDR3 length: 15 amino acids. V dropped 2 bases and J dropped 1 base, with 10 bases sitting between them. CDR1 and CDR2 (germline): MNHEY, SMNVEV (reference sequence). In DNA form, the CDR3 reads TGTGCCAGCAGTTTAGTCCGGCCCCGCACAGATACGCAGTATTTT. Translation gives CASSLVRPRTDTQYF.